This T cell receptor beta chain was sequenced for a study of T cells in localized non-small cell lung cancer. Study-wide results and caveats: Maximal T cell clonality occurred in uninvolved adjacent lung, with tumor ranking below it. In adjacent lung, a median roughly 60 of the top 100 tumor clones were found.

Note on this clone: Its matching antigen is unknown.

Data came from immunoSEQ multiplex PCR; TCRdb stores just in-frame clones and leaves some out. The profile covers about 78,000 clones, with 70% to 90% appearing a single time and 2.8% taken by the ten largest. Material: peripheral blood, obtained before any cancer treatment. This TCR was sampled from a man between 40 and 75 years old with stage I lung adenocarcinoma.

The CDR3 region has the DNA TGTGCCAGCAGCCTGGCGGGCTCTGGGGCCAACGTCCTGACTTTC. As protein: CASSLAGSGANVLTF. The chain is built from TRBV7-8 and TRBJ2-6, with TRBD2 as a possible D gene (5 bases). Germline-derived CDR1 and CDR2 are SGHVS and FQNEAQ. The V and J ends lost 5 bases and 0 bases respectively, with 8 bases between them. The CDR3 has 15 residues.